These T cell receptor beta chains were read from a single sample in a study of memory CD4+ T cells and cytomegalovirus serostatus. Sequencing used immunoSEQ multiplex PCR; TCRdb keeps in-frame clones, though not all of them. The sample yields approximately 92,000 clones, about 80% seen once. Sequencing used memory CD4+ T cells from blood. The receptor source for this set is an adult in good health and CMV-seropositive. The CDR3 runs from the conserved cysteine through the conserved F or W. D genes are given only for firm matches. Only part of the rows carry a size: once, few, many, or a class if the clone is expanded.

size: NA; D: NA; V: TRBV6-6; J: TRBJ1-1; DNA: TGTGCCAGCAGTTACATTCGACGGGTCGCAGCTTTCTTT; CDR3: CASSYIRRVAAFF
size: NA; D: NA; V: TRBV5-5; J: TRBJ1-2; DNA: TGTGCCAGCAGCTTAACAGGCGCGGGGAACTATGGCTACACCTTC; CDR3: CASSLTGAGNYGYTF
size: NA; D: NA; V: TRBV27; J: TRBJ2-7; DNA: TGTGCCAGCAGTTCGCGGAGGGCCTACGAGCAGTACTTC; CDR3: CASSSRRAYEQYF
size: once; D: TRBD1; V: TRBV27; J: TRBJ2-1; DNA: TGTGCCAGCAAAAAAGAAGACCGGGACAGGGGTTTGAGCTTCTACAATGAGCAGTTCTTC; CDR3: CASKKEDRDRGLSFYNEQFF
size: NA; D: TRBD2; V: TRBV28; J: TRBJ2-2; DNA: TGTGCCAGCAGTGTTGTAACTAGCGGGAGGGCCGGGGAGCTGTTTTTT; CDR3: CASSVVTSGRAGELFF
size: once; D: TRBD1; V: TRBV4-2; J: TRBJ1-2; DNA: TGTGCCAGCAGCCAAGATCGAGGGGCAGGGGGAAAGGGCTACACCTTC; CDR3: CASSQDRGAGGKGYTF
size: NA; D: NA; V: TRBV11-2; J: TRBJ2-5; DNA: TGTGCCAGCAGCCTGAATGAGCGAGAGACCCAGTACTTC; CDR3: CASSLNERETQYF
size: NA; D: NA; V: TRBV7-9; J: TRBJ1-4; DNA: TGTGCCAGCAGCTTAGAGGCCGAAAAACTGTTTTTT; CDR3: CASSLEAEKLFF
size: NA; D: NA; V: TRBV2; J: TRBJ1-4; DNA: TGTGCCAGCCGGGCAAGAGAACAGCTTAATGAAAAACTGTTTTTT; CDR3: CASRAREQLNEKLFF
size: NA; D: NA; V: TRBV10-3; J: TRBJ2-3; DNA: TGTGCCATCCGAACAGAAATCACAGATACGCAGTATTTT; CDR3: CAIRTEITDTQYF
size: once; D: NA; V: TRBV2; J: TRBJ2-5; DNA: TGTGCCAGCAGTCCCCAGCTAGCAGGGGGGTCGGAGACCCAGTACTTC; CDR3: CASSPQLAGGSETQYF
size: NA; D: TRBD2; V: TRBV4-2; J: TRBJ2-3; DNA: TGTGCCAGCAGCCATGAGTTTAGCGGGAGGGCCATAGATACGCAGTATTTT; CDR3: CASSHEFSGRAIDTQYF
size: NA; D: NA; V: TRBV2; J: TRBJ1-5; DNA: TGTGCCAGCAGTGAAGAGGCGACGGGCAATCAGCCCCAGCATTTT; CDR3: CASSEEATGNQPQHF
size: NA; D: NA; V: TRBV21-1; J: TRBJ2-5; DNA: TGTGCCAGCAACCGTAAGACTAGCGGGAGTCCCCTCGGGGAGACCCAGTACTTC; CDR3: CASNRKTSGSPLGETQYF
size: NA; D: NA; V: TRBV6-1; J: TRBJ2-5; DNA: TGTGCCACTACGGCCACCGGTACGGAGACCCAGTACTTC; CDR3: CATTATGTETQYF
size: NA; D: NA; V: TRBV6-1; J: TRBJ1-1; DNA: TGTGCCAGCAGTGAGGGGACGGTGAACACTGAAGCTTTCTTT; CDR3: CASSEGTVNTEAFF
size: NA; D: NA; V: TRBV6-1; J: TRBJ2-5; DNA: TGTGCCAGCACATTAGACGGCACGGGGACCCAGTACTTC; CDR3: CASTLDGTGTQYF